Listed below are T cell receptor beta chains from one sample, sequenced in a study of cytomegalovirus exposure and HLA in healthy donors. The method was immunoSEQ multiplex PCR; TCRdb's version includes in-frame clones alone and lacks a portion of them. The sample consists of tens of thousands of clones, around 77% of them appearing once. Specimen: PBMCs. The receptors come from a man under 40 in good health and CMV-seronegative. Both conserved end residues are part of each CDR3. The order of the fields is J gene, D gene, V gene, clone size, CDR3 protein, CDR3 DNA. A D gene is named only where the DNA matches it firmly. Rows may omit the clone size; those that give it use once, few, many or a size class.

j_call: TRBJ2-1
d_call: -
v_call: TRBV30
clone_size: -
cdr3_aa: CAWNSVGGPHNEQFF
cdr3_nt: TGTGCCTGGAATTCTGTGGGAGGCCCCCACAATGAGCAGTTCTTC

j_call: TRBJ2-5
d_call: -
v_call: TRBV28
clone_size: few
cdr3_aa: CASSLGWETQYF
cdr3_nt: TGTGCCAGCAGTTTAGGCTGGGAGACCCAGTACTTC

j_call: TRBJ2-7
d_call: -
v_call: TRBV16
clone_size: -
cdr3_aa: CASSQQYEGTYEQYF
cdr3_nt: TGTGCCAGCAGCCAACAGTATGAGGGAACCTACGAGCAGTACTTC

j_call: TRBJ2-1
d_call: -
v_call: TRBV30
clone_size: -
cdr3_aa: CAWSGGQGSYNEQFF
cdr3_nt: TGTGCCTGGAGTGGAGGGCAGGGGAGCTACAATGAGCAGTTCTTC

j_call: TRBJ1-3
d_call: TRBD1
v_call: TRBV6-1
clone_size: -
cdr3_aa: CASNLRQGDTIYF
cdr3_nt: TGTGCCAGCAATCTTAGACAGGGCGACACCATATATTTT

j_call: TRBJ2-7
d_call: TRBD2
v_call: TRBV19
clone_size: -
cdr3_aa: CASGYASGLSYEQYF
cdr3_nt: TGTGCCAGTGGCTATGCTAGCGGACTCTCCTACGAGCAGTACTTC

j_call: TRBJ1-3
d_call: -
v_call: TRBV4-1
clone_size: -
cdr3_aa: CASSQDPGRSSGNTIYF
cdr3_nt: TGCGCCAGCAGCCAAGACCCGGGGAGGAGCTCTGGAAACACCATATATTTT

j_call: TRBJ2-3
d_call: TRBD2
v_call: TRBV15
clone_size: few
cdr3_aa: CATSRGGDTQYF
cdr3_nt: TGTGCCACCAGCAGGGGGGGGGATACGCAGTATTTT

j_call: TRBJ1-2
d_call: -
v_call: TRBV20-1
clone_size: -
cdr3_aa: CSAYPDGYTF
cdr3_nt: TGCAGTGCTTATCCGGATGGCTACACCTTC

j_call: TRBJ2-5
d_call: -
v_call: TRBV7-9
clone_size: once
cdr3_aa: CASSFNGEETQYF
cdr3_nt: TGTGCCAGCAGCTTTAACGGTGAAGAGACCCAGTACTTC

j_call: TRBJ2-7
d_call: TRBD1
v_call: TRBV7-6
clone_size: -
cdr3_aa: CASSLSEGAREQYF
cdr3_nt: TGTGCCAGCAGCTTGTCCGAGGGGGCAAGGGAGCAGTACTTC

j_call: TRBJ1-4
d_call: -
v_call: TRBV18
clone_size: -
cdr3_aa: CASSPVSGIGNEKLFF
cdr3_nt: TGTGCCAGCTCACCGGTTTCGGGGATCGGTAATGAAAAACTGTTTTTT

j_call: TRBJ1-5
d_call: -
v_call: TRBV6-1
clone_size: -
cdr3_aa: CASSETLVRVQPQHF
cdr3_nt: TGTGCCAGCAGTGAAACATTAGTCAGGGTTCAGCCCCAGCATTTT

j_call: TRBJ1-1
d_call: -
v_call: TRBV6-1
clone_size: -
cdr3_aa: CASSVYLNTEAFF
cdr3_nt: TGTGCCAGCAGTGTCTACCTGAACACTGAAGCTTTCTTT

j_call: TRBJ1-1
d_call: -
v_call: TRBV6-6
clone_size: few
cdr3_aa: CASSYSDSSNTEAFF
cdr3_nt: TGTGCCAGCAGTTACTCGGACAGCTCCAACACTGAAGCTTTCTTT

j_call: TRBJ1-1
d_call: -
v_call: TRBV6-5
clone_size: few
cdr3_aa: CASSYLYAAEAFF
cdr3_nt: TGTGCCAGCAGTTACTTGTATGCGGCTGAAGCTTTCTTT

j_call: TRBJ1-6
d_call: TRBD1
v_call: TRBV28
clone_size: -
cdr3_aa: CAARQGANSPLHF
cdr3_nt: TGTGCCGCCCGACAGGGGGCGAATTCACCCCTCCACTTT

j_call: TRBJ2-1
d_call: TRBD1
v_call: TRBV9
clone_size: -
cdr3_aa: CASSDRGVSYNEQFF
cdr3_nt: TGTGCCAGCAGCGACAGGGGAGTTTCCTACAATGAGCAGTTCTTC

j_call: TRBJ1-3
d_call: -
v_call: TRBV7-2
clone_size: -
cdr3_aa: CASSPHRGKSGNTIYF
cdr3_nt: TGTGCCAGCAGCCCACACCGGGGTAAATCTGGAAACACCATATATTTT

j_call: TRBJ1-5
d_call: -
v_call: TRBV7-9
clone_size: few
cdr3_aa: CASSFSGSNQPQHF
cdr3_nt: TGTGCCAGCAGCTTTTCGGGGTCTAATCAGCCCCAGCATTTT

j_call: TRBJ1-3
d_call: -
v_call: TRBV5-6
clone_size: -
cdr3_aa: CASSWGQHLSSGNTIYF
cdr3_nt: TGTGCCAGCAGCTGGGGACAACATCTATCCTCTGGAAACACCATATATTTT

j_call: TRBJ2-1
d_call: -
v_call: TRBV4-1
clone_size: -
cdr3_aa: CASSQNRGGEQFF
cdr3_nt: TGCGCCAGCAGCCAGAACCGGGGTGGTGAGCAGTTCTTC

j_call: TRBJ2-2
d_call: -
v_call: TRBV6-6
clone_size: -
cdr3_aa: CASSFPPGQGGELFF
cdr3_nt: TGTGCCAGCAGTTTCCCCCCGGGTCAAGGCGGGGAGCTGTTTTTT

j_call: TRBJ2-1
d_call: TRBD2
v_call: TRBV5-1
clone_size: -
cdr3_aa: CASSLTSGIYNEQFF
cdr3_nt: TGCGCCAGCAGCTTAACTAGCGGAATTTACAATGAGCAGTTCTTC

j_call: TRBJ2-7
d_call: TRBD1
v_call: TRBV5-1
clone_size: -
cdr3_aa: CASSADRETFYEQYF
cdr3_nt: TGCGCCAGCAGCGCAGACAGGGAAACTTTCTACGAGCAGTACTTC

j_call: TRBJ1-2
d_call: -
v_call: TRBV5-1
clone_size: once
cdr3_aa: CASSPGDTNYGYTF
cdr3_nt: TGCGCCAGCAGCCCCGGGGACACTAACTATGGCTACACCTTC

j_call: TRBJ2-7
d_call: TRBD2
v_call: TRBV2
clone_size: once
cdr3_aa: CASRPSGRAYEQYF
cdr3_nt: TGTGCCAGCAGGCCTAGCGGGAGGGCCTACGAGCAGTACTTC

j_call: TRBJ1-1
d_call: -
v_call: TRBV19
clone_size: few
cdr3_aa: CASNVGLVNQDTEAFF
cdr3_nt: TGTGCCAGTAATGTTGGATTGGTCAATCAGGACACTGAAGCTTTCTTT

j_call: TRBJ1-1
d_call: -
v_call: TRBV4-2
clone_size: -
cdr3_aa: CASSQVNTEAFF
cdr3_nt: TGTGCCAGCAGCCAAGTAAACACTGAAGCTTTCTTT

j_call: TRBJ1-2
d_call: TRBD1
v_call: TRBV2
clone_size: -
cdr3_aa: CASSPGTELSGYTF
cdr3_nt: TGTGCCAGCAGTCCCGGGACAGAACTTTCCGGCTACACCTTC

j_call: TRBJ1-6
d_call: -
v_call: TRBV25-1
clone_size: few
cdr3_aa: CASSEWGRGRNSPLHF
cdr3_nt: TGTGCCAGCAGTGAATGGGGCAGGGGCCGAAATTCACCCCTCCACTTT

j_call: TRBJ1-1
d_call: -
v_call: TRBV19
clone_size: -
cdr3_aa: CASSRRGLVTEAFF
cdr3_nt: TGTGCCAGTAGCCGGCGGGGATTGGTCACTGAAGCTTTCTTT

j_call: TRBJ2-2
d_call: -
v_call: TRBV6-6
clone_size: -
cdr3_aa: CASSASQGELFF
cdr3_nt: TGTGCCAGCAGCGCCTCGCAGGGGGAGCTGTTTTTT

j_call: TRBJ2-7
d_call: TRBD1
v_call: TRBV28
clone_size: -
cdr3_aa: CASSLGPRTGASYEQYF
cdr3_nt: TGTGCCAGCAGTTTGGGGCCCCGGACAGGGGCATCCTACGAGCAGTACTTC

j_call: TRBJ1-2
d_call: -
v_call: TRBV4-1
clone_size: -
cdr3_aa: CASSTGTQANYGYTF
cdr3_nt: TGCGCCAGCAGTACCGGGACACAAGCTAACTATGGCTACACCTTC